This T cell receptor (beta chain) was sequenced during a study of T cell repertoires in cytomegalovirus infection. The CDR3 consists of 15 residues. The V gene end was trimmed by 1 base and the J gene end by 4 bases; junction bases not matched to a gene: 4. Looked up from germline, CDR1 is MDHEN and CDR2 is SYDVKM. Ten or more counts support this clonotype. Its target is not known. One entry per CDR3 protein, called by TCRdb with MiXCR from the reads. The table lists tens of thousands of distinct CDR3 sequences, around 20% of them singletons. The rearrangement uses TRBV28 and TRBJ2-3; 8 nucleotides match TRBD2. The origin of this receptor is a human donor in good health (CMV status not recorded). Some clones in this sample may be carry-over from other donors' samples. Sequencing was performed on PBMCs, sequenced either directly or after in vitro stimulation (not recorded which). CDR3 nucleotides: TGTGCCAGCAGTTTATATGCGGGAGGCCCAGATACGCAGTATTTT. Translating it yields CASSLYAGGPDTQYF.